This record concerns one T cell receptor beta chain sequence. This record comes from a study of blood T cell repertoires in COVID-19. In the study overall: There were acute and convalescent COVID-19 samples, and they came from the United States, Italy and Spain.

Sequencing used immunoSEQ multiplex PCR; TCRdb keeps in-frame clones, though not all of them. The data contain around 200,000 clones, about 86% of them singletons. Trimming left V 4 bases short and J 7 bases short, with 8 bases between. The CDR3 is 11 residues long. Germline V gene data show CDR1 as SGHDT and CDR2 as YYEEEE. The rearrangement links TRBV5-6 to TRBJ1-2, with D uncertain. The source is a man aged 60 to 69 who had recovered from COVID-19. Sequenced material: peripheral blood. This chain's CDR3 is CASSREAGYTF. The DNA of the CDR3 is TGTGCCAGCAGCCGAGAGGCTGGCTACACCTTC. The full variable domain, completed using reference TRBV5-6 and TRBJ1-2, is DAGVTQSPTHLIKTRGQQVTLRCSPKSGHDTVSWYQQALGQGPQFIFQYYEEEERQRGNFPDRFSGHQFPNYSSELNVNALLLGDSALYLCASSREAGYTFGSGTRLTVV.